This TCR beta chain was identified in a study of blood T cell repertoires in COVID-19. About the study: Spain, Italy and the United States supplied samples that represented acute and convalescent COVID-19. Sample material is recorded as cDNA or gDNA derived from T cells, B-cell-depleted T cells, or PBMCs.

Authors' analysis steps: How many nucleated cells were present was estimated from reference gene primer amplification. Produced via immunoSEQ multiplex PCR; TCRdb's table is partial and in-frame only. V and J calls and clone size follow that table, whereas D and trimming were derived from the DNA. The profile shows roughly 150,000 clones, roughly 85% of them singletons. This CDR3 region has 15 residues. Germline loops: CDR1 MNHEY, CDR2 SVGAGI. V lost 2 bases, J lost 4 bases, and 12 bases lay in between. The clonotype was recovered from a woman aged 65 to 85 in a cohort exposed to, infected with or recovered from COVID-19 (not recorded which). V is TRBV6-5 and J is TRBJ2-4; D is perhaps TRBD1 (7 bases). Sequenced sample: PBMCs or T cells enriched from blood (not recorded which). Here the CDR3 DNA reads TGTGCCAGCAGTTACGCAGGGGGGTTTAAAAACATTCAGTACTTC. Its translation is CASSYAGGFKNIQYF.